Sequencing of this TCR beta chain was carried out in a study of T-cell reconstitution after alpha-beta-depleted transplantation in children. Unique molecular identifiers were incorporated into the prepared TCRbeta library. TCRdb used MiXCR to reprocess the PCR reads, holding one entry per CDR3 protein. In the table there are around 240,000 distinct CDR3 sequences, 9.7% of which are singletons. Germline V gene data show CDR1 as SGHRS and CDR2 as YFSETQ. This CDR3 has 13 amino acids. V lost 7 bases and J lost 6, with 17 bases in between. In its sample, this clonotype was seen a few times. The TCR was taken from a human donor who donated a stem cell graft to a child with SCID. Sample: PBMCs from the stem cell graft donor, taken from the stem cell graft. This chain links TRBV5-1 with TRBJ2-7; weak D call: TRBD2 (6 bases). As DNA, the CDR3 is TGCGCCAGCCGTGGCAGGGAGGAAGGCGAGCAGTACTTC. It codes for CASRGREEGEQYF.